This section outlines one TCR beta chain sequence together with its context. The data belong to a study of blood T cell repertoires in COVID-19. Study-level information: Nucleic acid was either cDNA or gDNA, and it came from T cells, B-cell-depleted T cells, or PBMCs.

The protocol was immunoSEQ multiplex PCR, while the TCRdb copy is restricted to in-frame clones and leaves out a portion. The sample carries 160,000 or so clones, 82% recorded once. The ends were cut back, 4 bases at V and 15 bases at J, with 16 bases in the middle. The CDR3 runs 12 residues. What was sequenced was peripheral blood. The receptor's source is a woman aged 70 to 79 with acute or convalescent COVID-19. This chain connects TRBV23-1 to TRBJ2-4; the D is unclear. TRBV23-1 belongs to the ORF category, with a function that is uncertain. CDR3 DNA sequence: TGCGCCAGCAGTCTAAGCAGAGGAAGGTGGTACTTC. It yields the protein CASSLSRGRWYF.